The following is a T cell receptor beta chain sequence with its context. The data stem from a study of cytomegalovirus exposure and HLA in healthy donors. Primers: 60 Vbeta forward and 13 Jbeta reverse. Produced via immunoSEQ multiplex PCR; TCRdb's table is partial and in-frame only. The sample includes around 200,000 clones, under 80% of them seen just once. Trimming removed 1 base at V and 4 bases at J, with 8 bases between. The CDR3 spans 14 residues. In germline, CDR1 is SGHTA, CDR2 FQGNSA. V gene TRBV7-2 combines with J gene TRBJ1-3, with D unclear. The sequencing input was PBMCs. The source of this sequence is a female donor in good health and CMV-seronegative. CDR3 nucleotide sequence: TGTGCCAGCAGCTTAGGATCCGGGGGAAACACCATATATTTT. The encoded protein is CASSLGSGGNTIYF.